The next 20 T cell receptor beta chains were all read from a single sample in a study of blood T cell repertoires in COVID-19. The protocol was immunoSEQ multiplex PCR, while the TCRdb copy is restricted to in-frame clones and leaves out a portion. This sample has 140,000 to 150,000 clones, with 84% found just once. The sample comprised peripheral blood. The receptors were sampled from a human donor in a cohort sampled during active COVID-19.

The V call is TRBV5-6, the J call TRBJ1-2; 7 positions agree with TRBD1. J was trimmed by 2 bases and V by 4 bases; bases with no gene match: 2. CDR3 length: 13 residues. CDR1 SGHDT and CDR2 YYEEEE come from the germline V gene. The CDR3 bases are TGTGCCAGCAGCCGGGACAGAAACTATGGCTACACCTTC. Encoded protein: CASSRDRNYGYTF. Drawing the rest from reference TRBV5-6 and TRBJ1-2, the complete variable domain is DAGVTQSPTHLIKTRGQQVTLRCSPKSGHDTVSWYQQALGQGPQFIFQYYEEEERQRGNFPDRFSGHQFPNYSSELNVNALLLGDSALYLCASSRDRNYGYTFGSGTRLTVV.

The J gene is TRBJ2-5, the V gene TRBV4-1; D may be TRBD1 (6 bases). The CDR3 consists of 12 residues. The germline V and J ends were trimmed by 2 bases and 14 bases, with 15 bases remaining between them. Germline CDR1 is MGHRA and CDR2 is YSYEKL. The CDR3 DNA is TGCGCCAGCAGCCAACAAGGGGGACCCCGATACTTC. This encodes CASSQQGGPRYF.

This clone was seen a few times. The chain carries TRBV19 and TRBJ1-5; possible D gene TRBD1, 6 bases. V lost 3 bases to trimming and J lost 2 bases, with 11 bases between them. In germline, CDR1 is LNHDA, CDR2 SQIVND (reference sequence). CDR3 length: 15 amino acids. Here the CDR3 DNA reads TGTGCCAGTAGTATCCAGGACAGTGGCAATCAGCCCCAGCATTTT. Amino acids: CASSIQDSGNQPQHF.

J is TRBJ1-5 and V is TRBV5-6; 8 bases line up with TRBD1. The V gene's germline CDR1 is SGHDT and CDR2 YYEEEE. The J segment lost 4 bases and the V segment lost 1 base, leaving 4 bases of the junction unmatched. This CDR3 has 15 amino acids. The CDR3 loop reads CASSLNRGKNQPQHF. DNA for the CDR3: TGTGCCAGCAGCTTGAACAGGGGGAAGAATCAGCCCCAGCATTTT.

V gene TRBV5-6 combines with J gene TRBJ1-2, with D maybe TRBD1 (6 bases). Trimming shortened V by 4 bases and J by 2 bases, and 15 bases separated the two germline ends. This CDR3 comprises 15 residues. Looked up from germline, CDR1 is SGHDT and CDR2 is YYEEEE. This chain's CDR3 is CASSKGHVTNYGYTF. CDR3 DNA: TGTGCCAGCAGCAAGGGACACGTAACAAACTATGGCTACACCTTC.

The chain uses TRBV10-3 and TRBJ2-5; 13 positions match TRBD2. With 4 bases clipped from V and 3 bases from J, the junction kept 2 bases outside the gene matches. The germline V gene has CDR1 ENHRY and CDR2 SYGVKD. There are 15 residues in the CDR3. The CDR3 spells CAISAGTSGKETQYF. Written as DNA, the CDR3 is TGTGCCATCAGTGCCGGGACTAGCGGGAAAGAGACCCAGTACTTC.

In nucleotides, the CDR3 is TGTGCCAGCAGCTTGGATCCCAGGGGCACTGAAGCTTTCTTT. Its translation is CASSLDPRGTEAFF. This sequence joins TRBV5-4 and TRBJ1-1; the D gene is possibly TRBD1 (6 bases). The CDR3 spans 14 residues. Germline assignment: CDR1 SGHNT and CDR2 YYREEE (reference sequence). The ends were cut back, 0 bases at V and 4 bases at J, with 10 bases in the middle.

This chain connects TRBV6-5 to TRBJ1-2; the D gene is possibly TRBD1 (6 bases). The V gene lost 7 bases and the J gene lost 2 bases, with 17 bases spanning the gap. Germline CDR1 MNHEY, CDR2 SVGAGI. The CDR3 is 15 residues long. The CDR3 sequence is CASTGGGAGNYGYTF. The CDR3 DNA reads TGTGCCAGCACCGGCGGGGGGGCGGGGAACTATGGCTACACCTTC.

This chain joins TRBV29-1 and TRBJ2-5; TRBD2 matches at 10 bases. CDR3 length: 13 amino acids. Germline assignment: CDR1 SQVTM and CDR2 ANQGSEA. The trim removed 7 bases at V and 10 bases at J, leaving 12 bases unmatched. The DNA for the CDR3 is TGCAGCGCCGCTACTAGCGGGGCCCGGGGCCAGTACTTC. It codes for CSAATSGARGQYF. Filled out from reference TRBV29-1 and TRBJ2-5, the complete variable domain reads SAVISQKPSRDICQRGTSLTIQCQVDSQVTMMFWYRQQPGQSLTLIATANQGSEATYESGFVIDKFPISRPNLTFSTLTVSNMSPEDSSIYLCSAATSGARGQYFGPGTRLLVL.

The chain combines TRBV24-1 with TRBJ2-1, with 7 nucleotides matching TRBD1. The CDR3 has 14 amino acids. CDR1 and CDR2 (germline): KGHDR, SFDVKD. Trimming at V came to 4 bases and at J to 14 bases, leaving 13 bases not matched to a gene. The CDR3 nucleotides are TGTGCCACCAGTGACCCTAGACAGGGCTTCAAGAAGTTCTTC. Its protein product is CATSDPRQGFKKFF.

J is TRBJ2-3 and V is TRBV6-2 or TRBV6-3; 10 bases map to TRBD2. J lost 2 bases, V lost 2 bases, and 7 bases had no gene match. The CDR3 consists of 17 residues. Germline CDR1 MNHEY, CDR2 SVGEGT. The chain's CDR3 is CASSYPLLAGNTDTQYF. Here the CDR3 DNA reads TGTGCCAGCAGTTACCCATTACTAGCGGGGAACACAGATACGCAGTATTTT.

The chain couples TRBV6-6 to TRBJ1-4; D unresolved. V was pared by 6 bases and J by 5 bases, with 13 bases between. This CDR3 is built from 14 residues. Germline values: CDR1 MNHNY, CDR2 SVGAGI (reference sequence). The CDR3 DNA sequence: TGTGCCAGCAGAGAACCCTACGTAAATGAAAAACTGTTTTTT. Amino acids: CASREPYVNEKLFF.

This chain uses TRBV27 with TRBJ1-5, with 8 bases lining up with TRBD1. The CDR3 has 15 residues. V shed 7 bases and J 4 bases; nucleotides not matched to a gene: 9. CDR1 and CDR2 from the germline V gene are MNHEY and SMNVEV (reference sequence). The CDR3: CASMRLQGANQPQHF. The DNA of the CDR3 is TGTGCCAGCATGCGCCTGCAGGGGGCAAATCAGCCCCAGCATTTT.

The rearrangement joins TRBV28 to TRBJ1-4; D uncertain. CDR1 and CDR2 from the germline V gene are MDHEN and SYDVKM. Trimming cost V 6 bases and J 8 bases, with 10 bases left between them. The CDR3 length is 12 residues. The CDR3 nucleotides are TGTGCCAGCAGGGGCTCGGTGGAAAAACTGTTTTTT. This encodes CASRGSVEKLFF.

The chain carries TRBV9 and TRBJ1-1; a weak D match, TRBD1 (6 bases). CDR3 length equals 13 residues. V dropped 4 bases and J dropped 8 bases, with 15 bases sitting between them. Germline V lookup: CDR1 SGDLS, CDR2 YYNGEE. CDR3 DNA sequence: TGTGCCAGCAGCCCCGGACAGAGCTCCGAAGCTTTCTTT. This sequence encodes CASSPGQSSEAFF.

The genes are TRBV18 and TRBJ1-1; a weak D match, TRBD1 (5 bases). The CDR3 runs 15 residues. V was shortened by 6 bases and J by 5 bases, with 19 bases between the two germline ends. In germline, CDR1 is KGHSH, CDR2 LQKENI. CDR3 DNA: TGTGCCAGCTCCCGATGGACCGAGGAGGGGACTGAAGCTTTCTTT. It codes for CASSRWTEEGTEAFF.

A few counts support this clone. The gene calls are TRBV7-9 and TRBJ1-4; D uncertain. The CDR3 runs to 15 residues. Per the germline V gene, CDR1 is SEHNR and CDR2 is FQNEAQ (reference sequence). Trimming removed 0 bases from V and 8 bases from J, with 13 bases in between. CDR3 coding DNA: TGTGCCAGCAGCTTAGCGCCGGATAGAGGGGAAAAACTGTTTTTT. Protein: CASSLAPDRGEKLFF.

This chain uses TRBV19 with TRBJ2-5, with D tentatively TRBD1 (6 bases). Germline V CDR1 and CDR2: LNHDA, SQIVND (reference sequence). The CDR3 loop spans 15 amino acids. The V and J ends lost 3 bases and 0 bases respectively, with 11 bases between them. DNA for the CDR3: TGTGCCAGTAGTATCCGGACAGCCAACCAAGAGACCCAGTACTTC. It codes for CASSIRTANQETQYF.

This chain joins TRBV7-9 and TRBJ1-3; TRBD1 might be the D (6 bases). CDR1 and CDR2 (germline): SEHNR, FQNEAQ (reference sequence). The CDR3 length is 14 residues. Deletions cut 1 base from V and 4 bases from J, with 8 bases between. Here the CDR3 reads CASSLEGQGNTIYF. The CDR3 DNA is TGTGCCAGCAGCTTAGAAGGACAGGGAAACACCATATATTTT.

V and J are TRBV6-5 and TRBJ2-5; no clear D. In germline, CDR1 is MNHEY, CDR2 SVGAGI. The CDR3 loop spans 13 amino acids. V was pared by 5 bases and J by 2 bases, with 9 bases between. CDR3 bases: TGTGCCAGCAGTCCCCATAGTCAAGAGACCCAGTACTTC. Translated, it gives CASSPHSQETQYF.